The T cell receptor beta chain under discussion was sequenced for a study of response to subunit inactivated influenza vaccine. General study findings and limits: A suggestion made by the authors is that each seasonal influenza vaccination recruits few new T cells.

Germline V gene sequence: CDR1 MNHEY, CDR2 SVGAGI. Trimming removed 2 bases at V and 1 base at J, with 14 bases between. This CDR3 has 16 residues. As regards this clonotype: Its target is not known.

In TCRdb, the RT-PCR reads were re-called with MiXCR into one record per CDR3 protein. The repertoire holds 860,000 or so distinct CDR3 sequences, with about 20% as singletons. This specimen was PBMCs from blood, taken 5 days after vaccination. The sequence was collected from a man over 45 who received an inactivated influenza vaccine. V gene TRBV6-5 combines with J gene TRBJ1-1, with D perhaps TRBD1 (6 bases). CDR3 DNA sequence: TGTGCCAGCAGTTACCGTCCCAGGGGCCCGAACACTGAAGCTTTCTTT. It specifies CASSYRPRGPNTEAFF.